This T cell receptor beta chain was recorded in a study of cytomegalovirus exposure and HLA in healthy donors. General study points: Earlier findings revealed that most TCR beta V segments proved productive either about 87% or about 30% of the time. Presence/absence analyses supposed approximately even sequencing depth among donors. HLA restriction was apparent for most CMV-associated TCR beta chains in a later analysis. Several of the most significant clusters were apparently associated with common viral pathogens in a later analysis.

This clone turned up a few times. Antigen specificity is unknown. This PCR relied on a set of 60 Vbeta primers and 13 Jbeta primers. The protocol was immunoSEQ multiplex PCR, while the TCRdb copy is restricted to in-frame clones and leaves out a portion. The sample has 170,000 or so clones, roughly 80% seen once; the top ten hold about 7%. The source of this sequence is a man under 40 in good health and CMV-seropositive. The material sequenced was PBMCs.

The CDR3 region is CSVDEGVGQYF. CDR3 bases: TGCAGCGTTGACGAAGGAGTAGGGCAGTATTTT. This chain joins TRBV29-1 and TRBJ2-3; the D is unclear. The CDR3 extends over 11 amino acids. The ends were cut back, 3 bases at V and 11 bases at J, with 12 bases in the middle. Germline V lookup: CDR1 SQVTM, CDR2 ANQGSEA.